The sample holds a few counts of the clone carrying this T cell receptor (beta chain). As yet, its antigen is unknown. Expressed TCRB transcripts were sequenced after all isolated RNA was converted to cDNA. Clones were sequenced by immunoSEQ multiplex PCR, and TCRdb holds only the in-frame ones, with some missing. The sample yields 970,000 or so clones, under 20% seen once. These data come from a study of beta chain features in type 1 diabetes. The study's findings and limits: The naive, central memory and Treg TCRB repertoires looked more alike in patients than they did in healthy donors.

V was cut by 11 bases and J by 8 bases, with 21 bases left in between. The CDR3 is 13 amino acids. Per germline, CDR1 SNHLY and CDR2 FYNNEI. The chain employs TRBV2 and TRBJ1-2; D perhaps matches TRBD1 (5 bases). The TCR sequence derives from a woman aged 18-29 years in good health. The sequencing sample was made of naive CD4+ T cells from blood. The CDR3 sequence is CAGGHSRQYGYTF. The DNA of the CDR3 is TGTGCCGGAGGACATTCACGGCAATACGGCTACACCTTC.